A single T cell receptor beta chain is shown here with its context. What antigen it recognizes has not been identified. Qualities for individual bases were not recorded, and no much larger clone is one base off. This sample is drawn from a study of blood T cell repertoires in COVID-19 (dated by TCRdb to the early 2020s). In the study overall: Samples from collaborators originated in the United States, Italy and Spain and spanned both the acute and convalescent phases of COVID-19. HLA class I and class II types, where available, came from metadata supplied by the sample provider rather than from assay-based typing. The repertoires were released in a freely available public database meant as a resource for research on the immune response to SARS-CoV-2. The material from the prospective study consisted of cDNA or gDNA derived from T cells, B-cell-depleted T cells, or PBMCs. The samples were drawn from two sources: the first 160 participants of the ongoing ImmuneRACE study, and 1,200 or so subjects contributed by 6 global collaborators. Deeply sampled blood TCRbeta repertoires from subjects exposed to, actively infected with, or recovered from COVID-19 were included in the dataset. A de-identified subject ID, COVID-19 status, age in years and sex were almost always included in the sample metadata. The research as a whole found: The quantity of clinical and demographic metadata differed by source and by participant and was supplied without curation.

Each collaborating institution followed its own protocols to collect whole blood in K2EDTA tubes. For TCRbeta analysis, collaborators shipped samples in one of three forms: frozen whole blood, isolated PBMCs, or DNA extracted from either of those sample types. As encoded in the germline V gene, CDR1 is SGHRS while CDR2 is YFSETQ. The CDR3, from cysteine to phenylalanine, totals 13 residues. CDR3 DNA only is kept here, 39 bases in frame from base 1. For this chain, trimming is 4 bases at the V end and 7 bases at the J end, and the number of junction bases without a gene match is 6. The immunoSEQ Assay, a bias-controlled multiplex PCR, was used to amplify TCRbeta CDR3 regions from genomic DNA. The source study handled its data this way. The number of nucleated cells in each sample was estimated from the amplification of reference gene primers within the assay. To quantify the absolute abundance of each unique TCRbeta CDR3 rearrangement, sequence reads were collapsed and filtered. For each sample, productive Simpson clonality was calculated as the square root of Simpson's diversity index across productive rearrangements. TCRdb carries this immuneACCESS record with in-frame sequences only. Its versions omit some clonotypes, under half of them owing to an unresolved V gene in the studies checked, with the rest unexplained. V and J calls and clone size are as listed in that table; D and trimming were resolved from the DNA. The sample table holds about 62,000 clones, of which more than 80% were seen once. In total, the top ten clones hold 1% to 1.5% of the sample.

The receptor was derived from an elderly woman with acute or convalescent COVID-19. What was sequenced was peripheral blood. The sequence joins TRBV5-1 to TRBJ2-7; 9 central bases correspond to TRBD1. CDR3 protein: CASSPTGGWEQYF. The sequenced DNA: TGCGCCAGCAGCCCCACAGGGGGCTGGGAGCAGTACTTC.